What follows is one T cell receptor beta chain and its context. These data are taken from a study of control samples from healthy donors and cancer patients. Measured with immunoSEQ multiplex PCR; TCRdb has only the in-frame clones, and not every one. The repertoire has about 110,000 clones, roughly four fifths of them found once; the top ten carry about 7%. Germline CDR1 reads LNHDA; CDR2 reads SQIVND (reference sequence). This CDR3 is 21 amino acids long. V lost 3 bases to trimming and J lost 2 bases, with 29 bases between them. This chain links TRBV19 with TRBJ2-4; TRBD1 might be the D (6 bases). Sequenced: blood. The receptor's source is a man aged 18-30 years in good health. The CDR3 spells CASSIRPGGRGFIDSKNIQYF. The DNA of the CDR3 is TGTGCCAGTAGTATTAGGCCCGGCGGCAGGGGCTTTATAGATTCCAAAAACATTCAGTACTTC.